The rows below give T cell receptor beta chains drawn from one sample of a study of blood T cell repertoires in COVID-19. The repertoire was sequenced with immunoSEQ multiplex PCR; TCRdb's copy has only in-frame clones and lacks some. The data hold fewer than 250,000 clones, with almost 85% observed a single time. Material: peripheral blood. The source of these receptors is a woman in her forties with acute or convalescent COVID-19. The CDR3 runs from the conserved cysteine through the conserved F or W. D genes are given only for firm matches. For some rows the clone size is stated as once, few or many, or as a class when expanded; others skip it.

CDR3nt | CDR3aa | len | v_gene | d_gene | abundance | j_gene
TGTGCCAGCAGCTTGACTAGCGGGGGGCTATACACAGATACGCAGTATTTT | CASSLTSGGLYTDTQYF | 17 | TRBV9 | TRBD2 | few | TRBJ2-3
TGTGCCAGCTCACCAAGGGGGATGAACACTGAAGCTTTCTTT | CASSPRGMNTEAFF | 14 | TRBV18 | - | - | TRBJ1-1
TGTGCCAGCAGCCCTCCGTCCCTAAGTCGGGCTTTCTTT | CASSPPSLSRAFF | 13 | TRBV6-2/TRBV6-3 | - | - | TRBJ1-1
TGTGCCAGCAGCTCCCGGGACTATCTCCACGAGCAGTACTTC | CASSSRDYLHEQYF | 14 | TRBV7-2 | TRBD2 | - | TRBJ2-7
TGTGCCAGCAGGGACCGGACAGTGGGCGGCTACACCTTC | CASRDRTVGGYTF | 13 | TRBV28 | - | - | TRBJ1-2
TGTGCCAGCAGCCGACTCACTAGCGGGAGGGGCTACGAGCAGTACTTC | CASSRLTSGRGYEQYF | 16 | TRBV3-1/TRBV3-2 | TRBD2 | - | TRBJ2-7
TGTGCCAGCAGTGATTATACAGGGGAGCAGCCCCAGCATTTT | CASSDYTGEQPQHF | 14 | TRBV2 | TRBD1 | few | TRBJ1-5
TGTGCCAGCAGCTTAACACAAACCTACAATGAGCAGTTCTTC | CASSLTQTYNEQFF | 14 | TRBV7-2 | - | - | TRBJ2-1
TGCGCCAGCAGCCAAGGGTATAGACAGGGTCCGAACTATGGCTACACCTTC | CASSQGYRQGPNYGYTF | 17 | TRBV4-3 | TRBD1 | - | TRBJ1-2
TGTGCCAGCAGCCGACTAAACCGGGGGACGATGAACACTGAAGCTTTCTTT | CASSRLNRGTMNTEAFF | 17 | TRBV4-2 | - | - | TRBJ1-1
TGTGCCAGCAGGGAGACAGGGAGTAGACAGCCCCAGCATTTT | CASRETGSRQPQHF | 14 | TRBV6-5 | TRBD1 | - | TRBJ1-5
TGTGCCAGCAGCTTCACAGGGGTATCAACCGGGGGTGAGCAGTTCTTC | CASSFTGVSTGGEQFF | 16 | TRBV7-9 | - | - | TRBJ2-1
TGTGCCAGCAGCTTCAGGACAGGACAAGCCAAAAACATTCAGTACTTC | CASSFRTGQAKNIQYF | 16 | TRBV5-6 | TRBD1 | - | TRBJ2-4